Listed below are T cell receptor beta chains from one sample, sequenced in a study of OX40 agonist ivuxolimab in advanced cancers. Profiling relied on immunoSEQ multiplex PCR, and the TCRdb table lists in-frame clones only, not all of them. The sample contains roughly 70,000 clones, roughly 87% of which appear only once. Sequences were derived from CD4+ or CD8+ T cells sorted from blood, sampled in a trial of the OX40 agonist ivuxolimab. Receptors originate from an adult with an advanced solid tumor such as melanoma, head and neck, liver or kidney cancer. The CDR3 runs from the conserved cysteine through the conserved F or W. The D gene is left open where the match is weak. Not every row has a clone size; where given, it reads once, few, many or a size class.

TRBJ1-1,TRBV6-6,NA,NA,CASSKRQNTEAFF,TGTGCCAGCAGTAAGCGACAGAACACTGAAGCTTTCTTT
TRBJ2-7,TRBV30,NA,NA,CAWSVYVASYEQYF,TGTGCCTGGAGTGTATACGTAGCGTCCTACGAGCAGTACTTC
TRBJ2-7,TRBV6-1,TRBD1,NA,CASLPTGTYEQYF,TGTGCCTCCCTACCGACAGGGACCTACGAGCAGTACTTC
TRBJ1-1,TRBV7-9,TRBD1,NA,CASSYSDFPWDSNTEAFF,TGTGCCAGCAGCTATAGTGATTTCCCCTGGGACAGCAACACTGAAGCTTTCTTT
TRBJ1-1,TRBV4-3,NA,NA,CASSRNTEAFF,TGCGCCAGCAGCCGGAACACTGAAGCTTTCTTT
TRBJ2-1,TRBV18,NA,few,CASSPLQGGEFF,TGTGCCAGCTCACCATTACAAGGGGGGGAGTTCTTC
TRBJ2-7,TRBV18,TRBD1,NA,CASSETGESYEQYF,TGTGCCAGCTCAGAAACAGGGGAGAGTTACGAGCAGTACTTC
TRBJ1-5,TRBV6-1,NA,NA,CASSEAQMGNQPQHF,TGTGCCAGCAGTGAAGCGCAAATGGGCAATCAGCCCCAGCATTTT
TRBJ2-5,TRBV15,TRBD1,NA,CATSKKRPGTGLETQYF,TGTGCCACCAGCAAGAAGCGACCAGGGACAGGGCTAGAGACCCAGTACTTC
TRBJ2-3,TRBV10-3,TRBD1,NA,CAISGTGYTDTQYF,TGTGCCATCAGTGGGACAGGGTACACAGATACGCAGTATTTT
TRBJ2-3,TRBV25-1,NA,NA,CASRGTLTDTQYF,TGTGCCAGCCGGGGGACTCTCACAGATACGCAGTATTTT
TRBJ2-2,TRBV5-4,NA,few,CASSLEGRRGELFF,TGTGCCAGCAGCTTGGAAGGGCGGCGCGGGGAGCTGTTTTTT
TRBJ2-1,TRBV7-3,NA,NA,CASSFQQGFEQFF,TGTGCCAGCAGCTTCCAACAGGGCTTTGAGCAGTTCTTC
TRBJ1-1,TRBV11-2,NA,NA,CASSFSYGATEAFF,TGTGCCAGCAGCTTCAGTTACGGGGCCACTGAAGCTTTCTTT
TRBJ2-1,TRBV18,NA,NA,CASSPTRTHYNEQFF,TGTGCCAGCTCACCGACGAGGACCCACTACAATGAGCAGTTCTTC
TRBJ1-1,TRBV20-1,NA,NA,CSAKGGTEAFF,TGCAGTGCTAAGGGGGGAACTGAAGCTTTCTTT
TRBJ2-4,TRBV6-1,NA,NA,CASSDRDKKNIQYF,TGTGCCAGCAGTGACCGGGACAAAAAAAACATTCAGTACTTC
TRBJ2-1,TRBV18,NA,NA,CASSPLGYNEQFF,TGTGCCAGCTCACCATTAGGGTACAATGAGCAGTTCTTC
TRBJ2-1,TRBV19,NA,once,CASSIPRSYNEQFF,TGTGCCAGTAGTATCCCCCGGTCCTACAATGAGCAGTTCTTC
TRBJ1-5,TRBV23-1,NA,NA,CASSYKGNQPQHF,TGCGCCAGCAGTTATAAGGGCAATCAGCCCCAGCATTTT
TRBJ2-7,TRBV7-2,TRBD1,NA,CASSVGQGTHEQYF,TGTGCCAGCAGCGTAGGACAGGGAACCCACGAGCAGTACTTC
TRBJ1-1,TRBV5-1,NA,NA,CASSIRGGATEAFF,TGCGCCAGCAGCATACGAGGGGGGGCCACTGAAGCTTTCTTT
TRBJ1-3,TRBV2,NA,NA,CASRGDKAGNTIYF,TGTGCCAGCAGGGGGGACAAAGCTGGAAACACCATATATTTT
TRBJ2-5,TRBV2,NA,NA,CASSPTREFQETQYF,TGTGCCAGCAGTCCTACCCGGGAGTTCCAAGAGACCCAGTACTTC
TRBJ2-7,TRBV2,TRBD1,NA,CASIDRGSSYEQYF,TGTGCCAGCATCGACAGGGGGAGCTCCTACGAGCAGTACTTC
TRBJ1-1,TRBV13,NA,NA,CASSLAVPRIEAFF,TGTGCCAGCAGCTTAGCTGTCCCCAGGATTGAAGCTTTCTTT
TRBJ1-1,TRBV9,NA,NA,CASSVSGNTEAFF,TGTGCCAGCAGCGTATCCGGGAACACTGAAGCTTTCTTT
TRBJ1-1,TRBV14,NA,NA,CASSQGWGANTEAFF,TGTGCCAGCAGCCAAGGTTGGGGGGCCAACACTGAAGCTTTCTTT